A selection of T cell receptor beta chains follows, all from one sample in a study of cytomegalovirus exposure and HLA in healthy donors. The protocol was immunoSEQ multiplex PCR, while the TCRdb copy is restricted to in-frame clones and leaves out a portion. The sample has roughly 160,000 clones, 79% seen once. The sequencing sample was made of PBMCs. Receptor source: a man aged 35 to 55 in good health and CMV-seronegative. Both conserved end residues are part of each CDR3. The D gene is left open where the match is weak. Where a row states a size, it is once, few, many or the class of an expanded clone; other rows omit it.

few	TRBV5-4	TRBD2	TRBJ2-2	TGTGCCAGCAGCTTCAGAGCGGGGAACACCGGAAGGACCGGGGAGCTGTTTTTT	CASSFRAGNTGRTGELFF
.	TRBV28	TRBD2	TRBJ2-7	TGTGCCAGCAGGATACAACTAGCGGGAGGCCTCTACGAGCAGTACTTC	CASRIQLAGGLYEQYF
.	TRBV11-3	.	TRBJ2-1	TGTGCCAGCAGCTTAGGGAGTAGGGTACTAGCCGGCAATGAGCAGTTCTTC	CASSLGSRVLAGNEQFF
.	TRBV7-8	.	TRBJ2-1	TGTGCCAGCAGCTTAGCCGACAGGGAGGTCAATGAGCAGTTCTTC	CASSLADREVNEQFF
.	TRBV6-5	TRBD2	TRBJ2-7	TGTGCCAGCAGTTACTCGGGACTAGCGGGAGTCGGTGAGCAGTACTTC	CASSYSGLAGVGEQYF
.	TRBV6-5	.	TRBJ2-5	TGTGCCAGCAGTTACACTCCACGCCAAGAGACCCAGTACTTC	CASSYTPRQETQYF
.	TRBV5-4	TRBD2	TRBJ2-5	TGTGCCAGCAGGGTATCGCGGGGGAACCCGGCGGAGACCCAGTACTTC	CASRVSRGNPAETQYF
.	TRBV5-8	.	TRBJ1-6	TGTGCCAGCAGCCACGGGAGAGCCAAGAATTCACCCCTCCACTTT	CASSHGRAKNSPLHF
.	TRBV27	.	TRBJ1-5	TGTGCCAGCAGTTTGAACAGGTATGAATCGCCCCAGCATTTT	CASSLNRYESPQHF
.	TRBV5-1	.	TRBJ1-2	TGCGCCAGCAGCCAGAGCGATTCCTATGGCTACACCTTC	CASSQSDSYGYTF
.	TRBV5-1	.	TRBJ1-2	TGCGCCAGCAGGGAGGTGGGGAACTATGGCTACACCTTC	CASREVGNYGYTF
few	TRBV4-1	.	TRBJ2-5	TGCGCCAGCAGCCAAAGCGGCTACCCGCAAGAGACCCAGTACTTC	CASSQSGYPQETQYF
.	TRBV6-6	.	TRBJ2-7	TGTGCCAGCAGTCCCCGACAGGAGCAGTACTTC	CASSPRQEQYF
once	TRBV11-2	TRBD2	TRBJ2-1	TGTGCCAGCAGCTTAGGGGAGTGGCGGGAGGACAATGAGCAGTTCTTC	CASSLGEWREDNEQFF
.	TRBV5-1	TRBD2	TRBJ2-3	TGCGCCAGCAGCTTGGATGGGCTAGCGGGAACCACGCAGTATTTT	CASSLDGLAGTTQYF
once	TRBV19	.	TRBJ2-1	TGTGCCAGTAATAGAGGGAGCTCCTACAATGAGCAGTTCTTC	CASNRGSSYNEQFF
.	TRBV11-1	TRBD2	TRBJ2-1	TGTGCCAGCAGCTTCCAAGCGGGAGGTGACCCCCGGCAGTTCTTC	CASSFQAGGDPRQFF
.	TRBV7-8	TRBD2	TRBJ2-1	TGTGCCAGCAGCTTAGGCGGGAGCCGAAATGAGCAGTTCTTC	CASSLGGSRNEQFF
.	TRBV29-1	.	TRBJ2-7	TGCAGCGTTGGGGGGGGGCTAAAGGGCGAGCAGTACTTC	CSVGGGLKGEQYF
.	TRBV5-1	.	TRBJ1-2	TGCGCCAGCAGCTTGGGGACAGCAGGGTACGCCTATGGCTACACCTTC	CASSLGTAGYAYGYTF
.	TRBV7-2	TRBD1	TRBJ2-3	TGTGCCAGCAGCACAAGGGCAGGGACAGCAAGCACAGATACGCAGTATTTT	CASSTRAGTASTDTQYF
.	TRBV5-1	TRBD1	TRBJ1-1	TGCGCCAGCAGCTTGACGGGACAGCTACAAATGAACACTGAAGCTTTCTTT	CASSLTGQLQMNTEAFF
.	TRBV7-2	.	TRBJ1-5	TGTGCCAGCAGCTTAGGGTCAGGGTCCCAGCCCCAGCATTTT	CASSLGSGSQPQHF
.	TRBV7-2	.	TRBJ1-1	TGTGCCAGCAGCTTAGAGGGCAGGGGCACTGAAGCTTTCTTT	CASSLEGRGTEAFF
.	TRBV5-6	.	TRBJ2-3	TGTGCCAGCAGCTTATCGGCGACTAGCACAGATACGCAGTATTTT	CASSLSATSTDTQYF
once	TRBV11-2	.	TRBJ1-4	TGTGCCAGCAGCTTAGACCTCAGGGATTTACTGTTTTTT	CASSLDLRDLLFF
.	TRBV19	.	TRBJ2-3	TGTGCCAGTAGTATAGGCGAAGGGGCCATATATACGCAGTATTTT	CASSIGEGAIYTQYF
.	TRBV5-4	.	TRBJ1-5	TGTGCCAGCAGCCTGGGGGCCGGAAACAATCAGCCCCAGCATTTT	CASSLGAGNNQPQHF
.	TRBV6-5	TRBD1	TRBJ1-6	TGTGCCAGCAGCCGCTACAGGGGTAATTCACCCCTCCACTTT	CASSRYRGNSPLHF
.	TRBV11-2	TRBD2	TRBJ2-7	TGTGCCAGCAGCCCCGGGGGGGGACTAGCTTACGAGCAGTACTTC	CASSPGGGLAYEQYF
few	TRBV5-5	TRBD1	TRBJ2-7	TGTGCCAGCAGCCCGGACAGGGGGCCGGAGCAGTACTTC	CASSPDRGPEQYF
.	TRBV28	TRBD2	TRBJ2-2	TGTGCCAGCAGTTCCGGACTAGCGGTGGAGCGTGGCACCGGGGAGCTGTTTTTT	CASSSGLAVERGTGELFF
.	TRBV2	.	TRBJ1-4	TGTGCCAGCAGTGTCTCCAGGGCAACTAATGAAAAACTGTTTTTT	CASSVSRATNEKLFF
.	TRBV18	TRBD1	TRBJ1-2	TGTGCCAGCTCACCAAAATCCGAGGGGGCCCACGGCTACACCTTC	CASSPKSEGAHGYTF
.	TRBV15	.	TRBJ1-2	TGTGCCACCAGCAGAGATTGGACAGATGGCTACACCTTC	CATSRDWTDGYTF
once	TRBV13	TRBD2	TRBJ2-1	TGTGCCAGCACCTCCCAAAGCGGGAGGGCTTACAATGAGCAGTTCTTC	CASTSQSGRAYNEQFF
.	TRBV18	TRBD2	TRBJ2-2	TGTGCCAGCTCACGGACTAGCGGGGGAGACCCCGGGGAGCTGTTTTTT	CASSRTSGGDPGELFF
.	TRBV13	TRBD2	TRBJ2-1	TGTGCCAGCAGCGTAGCGGGAGACGGCTACAATGAGCAGTTCTTC	CASSVAGDGYNEQFF
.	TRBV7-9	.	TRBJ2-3	TGTGCCAGCAGCTTAGGAGAGCGGCCTAGCACAGATACGCAGTATTTT	CASSLGERPSTDTQYF
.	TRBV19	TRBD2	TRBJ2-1	TGTGCCAGTAGTATCAGACTAGCGGGAGGGTACAATGAGCAGTTCTTC	CASSIRLAGGYNEQFF
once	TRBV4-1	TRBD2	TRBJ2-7	TGCGCCAGCAGCCTAGCGGGAGAATACGAGCAGTACTTC	CASSLAGEYEQYF
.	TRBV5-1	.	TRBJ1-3	TGCGCCAGCAGCAGGGGGAGAGGATCTGGAAACACCATATATTTT	CASSRGRGSGNTIYF
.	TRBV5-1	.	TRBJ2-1	TGCGCCAGCAGCTTGTACAGGTCCTACAATGAGCAGTTCTTC	CASSLYRSYNEQFF
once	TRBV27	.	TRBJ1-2	TGTGCCAGCAGGGCCGGGGGTTATGGCTACACCTTC	CASRAGGYGYTF
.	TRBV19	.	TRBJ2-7	TGTGCCAGTAGTCCCCGGACAAACCTATACGAGCAGTACTTC	CASSPRTNLYEQYF
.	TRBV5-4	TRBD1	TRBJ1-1	TGTGCCGGTACAGGGGGCGCTTACACTGAAGCTTTCTTT	CAGTGGAYTEAFF